This T cell receptor (beta chain) was obtained from a study of cytomegalovirus exposure and HLA in healthy donors. Data came from immunoSEQ multiplex PCR; TCRdb stores just in-frame clones and leaves some out. Of roughly 56,000 clones listed, about 94% were seen once; the top ten hold under 3%. V lost 2 bases and J lost 8; bases outside the gene matches: 6. Germline CDR1 is SGDLS and CDR2 is YYNGEE. This CDR3 comprises 15 residues. Sample: PBMCs. J is TRBJ2-1 and V is TRBV9; the match to TRBD2 covers 11 bases. The origin of this receptor is a man aged 18 to 35 in good health and CMV-seronegative. The CDR3 spells CASSVGTSGRDEQFF. Written as DNA, the CDR3 is TGTGCCAGCAGCGTCGGGACTAGCGGTAGGGATGAGCAGTTCTTC.